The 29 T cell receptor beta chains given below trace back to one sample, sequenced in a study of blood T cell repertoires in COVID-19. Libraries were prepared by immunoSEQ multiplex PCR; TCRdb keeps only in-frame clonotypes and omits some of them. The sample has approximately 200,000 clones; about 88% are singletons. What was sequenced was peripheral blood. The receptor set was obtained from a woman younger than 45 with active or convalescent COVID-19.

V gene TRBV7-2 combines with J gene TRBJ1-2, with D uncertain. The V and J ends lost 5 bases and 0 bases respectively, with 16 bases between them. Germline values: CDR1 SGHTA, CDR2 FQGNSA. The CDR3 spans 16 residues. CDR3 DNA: TGTGCCAGCAGCCCATCTGGCGGCGGAGCTAACTATGGCTACACCTTC. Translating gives CASSPSGGGANYGYTF.

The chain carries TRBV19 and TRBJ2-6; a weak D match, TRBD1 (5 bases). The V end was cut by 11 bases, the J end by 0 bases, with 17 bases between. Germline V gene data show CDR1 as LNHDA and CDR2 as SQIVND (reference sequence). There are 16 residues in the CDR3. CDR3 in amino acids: CASLGRVPSGANVLTF. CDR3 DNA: TGTGCCTCCCTCGGCAGGGTCCCCTCTGGGGCCAACGTCCTGACTTTC.

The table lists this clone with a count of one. CDR3 residues: CASSFLGQSSGNTIYF. In DNA, the CDR3 is TGTGCCAGCAGCTTCTTAGGACAAAGCTCTGGAAACACCATATATTTT. The chain recombines TRBV13 with TRBJ1-3; TRBD1 might be the D (5 bases). The germline V gene encodes CDR1 PRHDT and CDR2 FYEKMQ (reference sequence). The CDR3 runs to 16 residues. V shed 3 bases and J shed 0 bases, with 12 bases lying between them.

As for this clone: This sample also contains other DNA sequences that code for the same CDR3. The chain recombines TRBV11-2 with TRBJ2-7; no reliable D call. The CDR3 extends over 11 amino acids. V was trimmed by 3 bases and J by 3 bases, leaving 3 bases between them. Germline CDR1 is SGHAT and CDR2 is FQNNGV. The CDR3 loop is CASSFNYEQYF. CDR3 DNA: TGTGCCAGCAGCTTCAACTACGAGCAGTACTTC. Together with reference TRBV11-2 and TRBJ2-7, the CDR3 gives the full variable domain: EAGVAQSPRYKIIEKRQSVAFWCNPISGHATLYWYQQILGQGPKLLIQFQNNGVVDDSQLPKDRFSAERLKGVDSTLKIQPAKLEDSAVYLCASSFNYEQYFGPGTRLTVT.

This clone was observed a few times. The CDR3 coding sequence is TGTGCCAGCAGCTTTTCCAACAGCGGAAACACCATATATTTT. It specifies CASSFSNSGNTIYF. This rearrangement joins TRBV7-9 to TRBJ1-3, with no clear D. CDR1 is SEHNR and CDR2 is FQNEAQ in the germline V gene (reference sequence). This CDR3 is 14 amino acids long. V shed 3 bases and J shed 4 bases, with 10 bases lying between them.

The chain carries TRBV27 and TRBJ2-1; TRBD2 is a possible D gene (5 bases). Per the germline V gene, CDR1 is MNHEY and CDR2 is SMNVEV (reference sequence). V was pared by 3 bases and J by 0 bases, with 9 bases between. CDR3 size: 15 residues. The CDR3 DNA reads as TGTGCCAGCAGTTTTGACTATATCTCCTACAATGAGCAGTTCTTC. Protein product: CASSFDYISYNEQFF.

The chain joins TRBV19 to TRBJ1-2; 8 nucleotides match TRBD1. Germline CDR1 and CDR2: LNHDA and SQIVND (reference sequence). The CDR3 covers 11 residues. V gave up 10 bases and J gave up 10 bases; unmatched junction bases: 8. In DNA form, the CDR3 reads TGTGCCACCAGGACAGGGATTTCCTACACCTTC. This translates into CATRTGISYTF.

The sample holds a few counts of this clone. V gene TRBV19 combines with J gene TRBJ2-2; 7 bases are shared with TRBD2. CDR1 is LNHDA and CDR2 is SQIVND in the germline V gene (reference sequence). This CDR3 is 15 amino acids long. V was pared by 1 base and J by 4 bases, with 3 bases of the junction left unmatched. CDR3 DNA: TGTGCCAGTAGTATAGGGACTAGAAGCACCGGGGAGCTGTTTTTT. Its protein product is CASSIGTRSTGELFF.

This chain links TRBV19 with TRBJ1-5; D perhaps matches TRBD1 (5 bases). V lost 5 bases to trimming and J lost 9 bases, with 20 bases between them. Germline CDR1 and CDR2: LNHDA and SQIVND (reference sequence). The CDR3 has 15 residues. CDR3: CASSGTAEVSSPQHF. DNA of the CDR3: TGTGCCAGTAGTGGGACTGCCGAGGTTTCGTCGCCCCAGCATTTT.

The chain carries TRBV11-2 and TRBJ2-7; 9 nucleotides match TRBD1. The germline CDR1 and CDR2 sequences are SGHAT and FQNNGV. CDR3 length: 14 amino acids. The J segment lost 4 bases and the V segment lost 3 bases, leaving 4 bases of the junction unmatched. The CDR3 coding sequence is TGTGCCAGCAGCTTTAGGACAGGGGTTTACGAGCAGTACTTC. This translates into CASSFRTGVYEQYF.

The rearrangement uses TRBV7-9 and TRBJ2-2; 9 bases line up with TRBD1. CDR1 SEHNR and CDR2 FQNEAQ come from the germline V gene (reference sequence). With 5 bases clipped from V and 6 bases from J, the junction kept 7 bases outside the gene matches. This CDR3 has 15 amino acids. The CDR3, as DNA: TGTGCCAGCAGCCGGACAGGGGTTGCAGCCGGGGAGCTGTTTTTT. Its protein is CASSRTGVAAGELFF.

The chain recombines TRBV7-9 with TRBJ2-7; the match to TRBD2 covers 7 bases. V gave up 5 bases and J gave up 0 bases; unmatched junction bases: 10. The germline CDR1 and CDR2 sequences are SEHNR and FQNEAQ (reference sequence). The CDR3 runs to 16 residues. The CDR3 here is CASSHTGRGSSYEQYF. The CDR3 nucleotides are TGTGCCAGCAGCCACACCGGGCGGGGGAGCTCCTACGAGCAGTACTTC.

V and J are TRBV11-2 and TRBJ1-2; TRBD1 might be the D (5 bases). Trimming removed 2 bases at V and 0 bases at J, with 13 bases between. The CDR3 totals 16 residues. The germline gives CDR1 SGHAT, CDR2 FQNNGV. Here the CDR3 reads CASSLSQETANYGYTF. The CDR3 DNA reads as TGTGCCAGCAGCTTATCCCAGGAGACAGCTAACTATGGCTACACCTTC.

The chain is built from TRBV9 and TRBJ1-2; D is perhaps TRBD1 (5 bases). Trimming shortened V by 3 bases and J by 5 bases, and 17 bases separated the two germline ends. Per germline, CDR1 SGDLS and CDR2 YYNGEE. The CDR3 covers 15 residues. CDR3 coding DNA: TGTGCCAGCAGCGCCCTCATTTCGGGGACTTATGGCTACACCTTC. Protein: CASSALISGTYGYTF.

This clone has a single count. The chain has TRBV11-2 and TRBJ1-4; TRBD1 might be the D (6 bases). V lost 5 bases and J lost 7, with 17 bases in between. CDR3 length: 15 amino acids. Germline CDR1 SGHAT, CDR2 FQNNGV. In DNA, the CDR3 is TGTGCCAGCAGCAGATCCGGGACATGGAGTGAAAAACTGTTTTTT. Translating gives CASSRSGTWSEKLFF. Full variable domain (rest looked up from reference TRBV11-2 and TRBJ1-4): EAGVAQSPRYKIIEKRQSVAFWCNPISGHATLYWYQQILGQGPKLLIQFQNNGVVDDSQLPKDRFSAERLKGVDSTLKIQPAKLEDSAVYLCASSRSGTWSEKLFFGSGTQLSVL.

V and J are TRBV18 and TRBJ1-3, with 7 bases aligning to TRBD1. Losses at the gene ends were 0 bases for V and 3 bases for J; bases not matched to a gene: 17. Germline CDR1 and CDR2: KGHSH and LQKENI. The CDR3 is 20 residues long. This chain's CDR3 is CASSPPIGTAALLGGNTIYF. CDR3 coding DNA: TGTGCCAGCTCACCACCCATCGGGACAGCGGCCCTTTTGGGTGGAAACACCATATATTTT.

CDR3 loop: CASGWRDASEAFF. The CDR3 nucleotides are TGTGCTAGTGGTTGGCGGGACGCCAGTGAAGCTTTCTTT. The V gene is TRBV12-5, the J gene TRBJ1-1; D is possibly TRBD1 (5 bases). The CDR3 has 13 residues. V lost 4 bases, J lost 7 bases, and 13 bases lay in between. Germline CDR1 reads LGHNT; CDR2 reads FRNRAP.

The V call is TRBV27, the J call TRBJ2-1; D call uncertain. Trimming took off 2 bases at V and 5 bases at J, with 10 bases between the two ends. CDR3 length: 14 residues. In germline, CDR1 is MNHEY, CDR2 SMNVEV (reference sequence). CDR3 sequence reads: CASSLLTLNNEQFF. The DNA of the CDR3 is TGTGCCAGCAGTTTACTTACCCTAAACAATGAGCAGTTCTTC.

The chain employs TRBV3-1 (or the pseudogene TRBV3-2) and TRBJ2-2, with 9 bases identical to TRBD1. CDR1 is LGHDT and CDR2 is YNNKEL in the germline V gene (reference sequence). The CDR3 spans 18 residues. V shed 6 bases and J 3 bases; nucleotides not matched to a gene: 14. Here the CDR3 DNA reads TGTGCCAGCAGGCGCAAAGGTGGGACAGGGCTATACACCGGGGAGCTGTTTTTT. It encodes CASRRKGGTGLYTGELFF.

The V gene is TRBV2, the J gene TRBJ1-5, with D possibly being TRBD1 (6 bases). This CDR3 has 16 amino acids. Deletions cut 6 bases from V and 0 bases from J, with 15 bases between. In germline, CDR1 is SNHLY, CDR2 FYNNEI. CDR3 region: CASRGQGTLSNQPQHF. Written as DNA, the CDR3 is TGTGCCAGCAGGGGGCAGGGGACCCTTAGCAATCAGCCCCAGCATTTT.

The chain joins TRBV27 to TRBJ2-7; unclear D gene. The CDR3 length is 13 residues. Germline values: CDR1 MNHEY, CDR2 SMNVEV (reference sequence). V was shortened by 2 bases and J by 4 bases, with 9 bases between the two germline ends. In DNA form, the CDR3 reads TGTGCCAGCAGTTTAAAAAACGGGTACGAGCAGTACTTC. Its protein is CASSLKNGYEQYF.

CDR3 region: CASSYSGTALLTF. CDR3 sequence (DNA): TGTGCCAGCAGTTACTCCGGGACAGCTCTTCTAACCTTC. The chain employs TRBV6-5 and TRBJ1-2; 7 positions agree with TRBD1. The CDR3 loop spans 13 amino acids. The trim removed 0 bases at V and 14 bases at J, leaving 9 bases unmatched. Per germline, CDR1 MNHEY and CDR2 SVGAGI.

For the CDR3, the DNA is TGTGCCAGCTCATTTGGGGACATATCCTACGAGCAGTACTTC. Translated, it gives CASSFGDISYEQYF. The rearrangement uses TRBV18 and TRBJ2-7; D is perhaps TRBD1 (6 bases). The germline V gene has CDR1 KGHSH and CDR2 LQKENI. The CDR3 contains 14 residues. The germline V and J ends were trimmed by 5 bases and 1 base, with 12 bases remaining between them.

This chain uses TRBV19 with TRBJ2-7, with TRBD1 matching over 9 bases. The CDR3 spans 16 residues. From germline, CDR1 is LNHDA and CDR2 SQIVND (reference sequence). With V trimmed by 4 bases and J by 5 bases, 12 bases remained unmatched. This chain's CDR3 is CASSTSGQGPYHEQYF. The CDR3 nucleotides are TGTGCCAGTAGTACCTCTGGACAGGGGCCGTATCACGAGCAGTACTTC.

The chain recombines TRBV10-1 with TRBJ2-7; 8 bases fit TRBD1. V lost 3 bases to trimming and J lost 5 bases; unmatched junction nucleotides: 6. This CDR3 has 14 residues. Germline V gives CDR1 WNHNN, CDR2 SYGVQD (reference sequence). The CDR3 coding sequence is TGCGCCAGCAGTGATGGTTCAGGGGGCAACGAGCAGTACTTC. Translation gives CASSDGSGGNEQYF.

CDR3 protein: CASSPRQSSYEQYF. The CDR3 DNA is TGTGCCAGCAGCCCAAGACAGAGCTCCTACGAGCAGTACTTC. The chain uses TRBV3-1 (or the pseudogene TRBV3-2) and TRBJ2-7, with D possibly matching TRBD1 (5 bases). V lost 4 bases to trimming and J lost 0 bases, with 10 bases between them. Germline V gene data show CDR1 as LGHDT and CDR2 as YNNKEL (reference sequence). The CDR3 runs to 14 residues.

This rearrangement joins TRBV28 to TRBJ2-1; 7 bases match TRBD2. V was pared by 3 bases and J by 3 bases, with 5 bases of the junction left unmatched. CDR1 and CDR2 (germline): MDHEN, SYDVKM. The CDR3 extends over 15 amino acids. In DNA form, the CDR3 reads TGTGCCAGCAGTTTGGGCGGGAGTTTCTACAATGAGCAGTTCTTC. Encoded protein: CASSLGGSFYNEQFF.

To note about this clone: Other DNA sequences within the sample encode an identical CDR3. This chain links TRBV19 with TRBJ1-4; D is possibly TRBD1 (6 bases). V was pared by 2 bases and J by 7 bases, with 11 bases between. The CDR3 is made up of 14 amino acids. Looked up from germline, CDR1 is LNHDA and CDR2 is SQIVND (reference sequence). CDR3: CASSITGGGEKLFF. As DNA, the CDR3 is TGTGCCAGTAGTATAACGGGGGGCGGTGAAAAACTGTTTTTT.

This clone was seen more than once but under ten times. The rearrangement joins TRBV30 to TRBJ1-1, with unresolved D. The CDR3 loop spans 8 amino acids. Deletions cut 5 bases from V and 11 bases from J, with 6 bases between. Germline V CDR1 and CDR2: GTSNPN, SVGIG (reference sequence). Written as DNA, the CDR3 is TGTGCCTGGGACGGGGCTTTCTTT. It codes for CAWDGAFF.